This note documents a single TCR beta chain sequence. The CDR3 sequence is 15 residues long. Looked up from germline, CDR1 is SGHAT and CDR2 is FQDESV (reference sequence). Unmatched junction bases numbered 6, after V lost 2 bases and J lost 2 bases. The repertoire was sequenced with immunoSEQ multiplex PCR; TCRdb's copy has only in-frame clones and lacks some. The table lists roughly 290,000 clones, approximately 90% of them singletons. These data originate in a study of blood T cell repertoires in COVID-19. Study summary: The origin of the acute and convalescent COVID-19 samples was the United States, Italy and Spain. From T cells, B-cell-depleted T cells, or PBMCs came the material, which was cDNA or gDNA.

Assignments of participants to cohorts depended upon their own reported clinical history. Recovered status in Cohort 3 required two negative PCRs, clearance, or symptom resolution. Sequencing used PBMCs or T cells enriched from blood (not recorded which). The sequence came from a woman aged 40 to 50 who had recovered from COVID-19. The chain has TRBV11-1 and TRBJ2-7, with 7 bases that match TRBD2. The CDR3 DNA reads TGTGCCAGCAGCTTATTATCTAGCGGACCCTACGAGCAGTACTTC. It is translated as CASSLLSSGPYEQYF.